Below, 23 T cell receptor beta chains from the same sample are listed, as sequenced in a study of PD-1 blockade in mismatch repair-deficient tumors. Here immunoSEQ multiplex PCR was the method, and the copy in TCRdb shows in-frame clones only, minus some. The data hold about 100,000 clones, with 82% observed a single time. Sequences were derived from peripheral blood, sampled roughly 36 weeks after starting pembrolizumab. The source of these receptors is an adult with mismatch repair-deficient cancer.

This sequence joins TRBV11-2 and TRBJ1-2, with D possibly TRBD1 on 6 matching bases. This CDR3 comprises 14 residues. CDR1 and CDR2 (germline): SGHAT, FQNNGV. The V end was cut by 5 bases, the J end by 6 bases, with 16 bases between. CDR3 in amino acids: CASSVDSRSHGYTF. DNA for the CDR3: TGTGCCAGCAGCGTGGACAGTAGAAGTCATGGCTACACCTTC. The complete variable domain, with remaining parts taken from reference TRBV11-2 and TRBJ1-2, reads EAGVAQSPRYKIIEKRQSVAFWCNPISGHATLYWYQQILGQGPKLLIQFQNNGVVDDSQLPKDRFSAERLKGVDSTLKIQPAKLEDSAVYLCASSVDSRSHGYTFGSGTRLTVV.

Only one count was recorded for this clone. The chain joins TRBV2 to TRBJ1-5; D may be TRBD1 (5 bases). The V and J ends lost 6 bases and 4 bases respectively, with 16 bases between them. This CDR3 comprises 15 residues. The germline gives CDR1 SNHLY, CDR2 FYNNEI. The CDR3 loop is CASRGPGIGNQPQHF. CDR3 bases: TGTGCCAGCAGGGGTCCAGGGATAGGTAATCAGCCCCAGCATTTT. Full variable domain (missing parts from reference TRBV2 and TRBJ1-5): EPEVTQTPSHQVTQMGQEVILRCVPISNHLYFYWYRQILGQKVEFLVSFYNNEISEKSEIFDDQFSVERPDGSNFTLKIRSTKLEDSAMYFCASRGPGIGNQPQHFGDGTRLSIL.

This chain uses TRBV27 with TRBJ2-1; D is uncertain. Germline V gene sequence: CDR1 MNHEY, CDR2 SMNVEV (reference sequence). CDR3 size: 10 residues. The V end lost 5 bases, the J end lost 9 bases, and 5 bases lay between the germline ends. CDR3 DNA sequence: TGTGCCAGCAGTATAGGTGAGCAGTTCTTC. It encodes CASSIGEQFF.

V is TRBV6-5 and J is TRBJ2-2; possible D gene TRBD2, 5 bases. The length of the CDR3 is 11 residues. The V end lost 9 bases, the J end lost 12 bases, and 14 bases lay between the germline ends. CDR1 is MNHEY, CDR2 SVGAGI, per germline. This CDR3 reads CARQEDLKLFF. As DNA, the CDR3 is TGTGCCAGGCAGGAGGACCTGAAGCTGTTTTTT.

The V and J genes are TRBV19 and TRBJ1-5, with TRBD1 matching over 8 bases. This CDR3 comprises 15 residues. CDR1 and CDR2 from the germline V gene are LNHDA and SQIVND (reference sequence). V lost 7 bases to trimming and J lost 3 bases; unmatched junction nucleotides: 8. The CDR3 sequence: CASTVTGAINQPQHF. The CDR3 nucleotides are TGTGCCAGTACCGTGACAGGGGCGATCAATCAGCCCCAGCATTTT.

The chain links TRBV7-9 to TRBJ1-2; 8 nucleotides align to TRBD1. The germline gives CDR1 SEHNR, CDR2 FQNEAQ (reference sequence). The CDR3 has 12 residues. The ends lost 4 bases at V and 7 bases at J; junction bases unmatched: 2. The CDR3 region is CASSSDRGGYTF. The DNA for the CDR3 is TGTGCCAGCAGCTCCGACAGGGGTGGCTACACCTTC.

V and J are TRBV30 and TRBJ1-1; no reliable D call. Trimming stripped 2 bases from V and 6 bases from J, with 13 bases between. This CDR3 comprises 13 residues. The germline V gene encodes CDR1 GTSNPN and CDR2 SVGIG (reference sequence). The CDR3 nucleotides read TGTGCCTGGAGTCTAACACGTGGTTCTGAAGCTTTCTTT. This gives the protein CAWSLTRGSEAFF. Based on the CDR3 plus reference TRBV30 and TRBJ1-1, the full variable domain is SQTIHQWPATLVQPVGSPLSLECTVEGTSNPNLYWYRQAAGRGLQLLFYSVGIGQISSEVPQNLSASRPQDRQFILSSKKLLLSDSGFYLCAWSLTRGSEAFFGQGTRLTVV.

This clone came up a few times. The chain employs TRBV19 and TRBJ2-2, with D possibly TRBD1 on 6 matching bases. Per germline, CDR1 LNHDA and CDR2 SQIVND (reference sequence). With 5 bases removed from V and 0 bases from J, the gap between germline ends came to 7 bases. The CDR3 contains 14 residues. The CDR3: CASSRTANTGELFF. CDR3 coding DNA: TGTGCCAGTAGTCGGACAGCGAACACCGGGGAGCTGTTTTTT.

The V call is TRBV9, the J call TRBJ1-2, with D possibly being TRBD1 (6 bases). This CDR3 has 14 amino acids. Per the germline V gene, CDR1 is SGDLS and CDR2 is YYNGEE. The ends were cut back, 0 bases at V and 4 bases at J, with 10 bases in the middle. The CDR3 region is CASSVGGRGYGYTF. CDR3 sequence (DNA): TGTGCCAGCAGCGTAGGAGGCAGGGGCTATGGCTACACCTTC.

This clone was observed a few times. The V gene is TRBV10-1, the J gene TRBJ2-1; D possibly corresponds to TRBD1 (5 bases). V dropped 9 bases and J dropped 0 bases, with 15 bases sitting between them. Germline CDR1 and CDR2: WNHNN and SYGVQD (reference sequence). There are 15 residues in the CDR3. CDR3 sequence: CARTDRTCSYNEQFF. DNA for the CDR3: TGCGCCAGGACCGACAGAACCTGCTCCTACAATGAGCAGTTCTTC.

V and J are TRBV11-2 and TRBJ1-4, with 7 nucleotides matching TRBD1. Germline trimming cut 5 bases from V and 4 bases from J; bases unmatched to any gene: 7. There are 15 residues in the CDR3. The germline V gene has CDR1 SGHAT and CDR2 FQNNGV. CDR3 region: CASSLRTGNNEKLFF. The CDR3 region has the DNA TGTGCCAGCAGCCTCCGGACAGGCAATAATGAAAAACTGTTTTTT.

This clone was picked up one time. The rearrangement uses TRBV4-3 and TRBJ1-1; D unclear. V was pared by 5 bases and J by 1 base, with 11 bases between. This CDR3 is 14 amino acids long. CDR1 and CDR2 (germline): LGHNA, YSLEER. Written as DNA, the CDR3 is TGCGCCAGCAGCTGGGTCACACGGAACACTGAAGCTTTCTTT. This codes for CASSWVTRNTEAFF.

The CDR3 region has the DNA TGCAGTGCTGGGATCGCAGATACGCAGTATTTT. It codes for CSAGIADTQYF. The chain couples TRBV20-1 to TRBJ2-3; D not certain. The CDR3 covers 11 residues. Germline-derived CDR1 and CDR2 are DFQATT and SNEGSKA (reference sequence). V gave up 5 bases and J gave up 4 bases, with 7 bases separating them.

J is TRBJ2-5 and V is TRBV2; D not certain. The germline gives CDR1 SNHLY, CDR2 FYNNEI. The CDR3 totals 15 residues. V lost 6 bases and J 4 bases, leaving 18 bases between the germline ends. The chain's CDR3 is CASSRQSDPAETQYF. In DNA form, the CDR3 reads TGTGCCAGCAGCCGCCAATCGGACCCCGCAGAGACCCAGTACTTC.

The J gene is TRBJ1-1, the V gene TRBV4-1, with D unresolved. This CDR3 has 14 amino acids. V lost 1 base and J lost 0, with 6 bases in between. Germline V CDR1 and CDR2: MGHRA, YSYEKL. This CDR3 is CASSQVRLNTEAFF. DNA for the CDR3: TGCGCCAGCAGCCAAGTCAGACTGAACACTGAAGCTTTCTTT.

The chain combines TRBV7-9 with TRBJ2-2; 8 bases agree with TRBD1. V lost 5 bases and J lost 6; bases outside the gene matches: 2. Per the germline V gene, CDR1 is SEHNR and CDR2 is FQNEAQ (reference sequence). The CDR3 consists of 13 residues. The DNA for the CDR3 is TGTGCCAGCAGCCAGGGACAGGCCGGGGAGCTGTTTTTT. Amino acid sequence: CASSQGQAGELFF.

The CDR3 is CATGTSGIYTDTQYF. In DNA form, the CDR3 reads TGCGCCACCGGGACTAGCGGGATATACACAGATACGCAGTATTTT. The chain is built from TRBV5-1 and TRBJ2-3, with 13 bases lining up with TRBD2. Trimming took 9 bases from V and 2 from J; bases not matched to a gene: 6. The length of the CDR3 is 15 residues. Germline CDR1 reads SGHRS; CDR2 reads YFSETQ.

This clone was recorded a few times. This chain connects TRBV27 to TRBJ2-7; D is ambiguous. CDR1 is MNHEY and CDR2 is SMNVEV in the germline V gene (reference sequence). This CDR3 has 14 amino acids. The V end lost 0 bases, the J end lost 6 bases, and 12 bases lay between the germline ends. CDR3 sequence (DNA): TGTGCCAGCAGTTTATCTGGCTCCGTCATCGAGCAGTACTTC. This encodes CASSLSGSVIEQYF.

J is TRBJ1-4 and V is TRBV25-1; D not certain. Trimming stripped 1 base from V and 2 bases from J, with 8 bases between. CDR1 is MGHDK, CDR2 SYGVNS, per germline. This CDR3 has 15 residues. CDR3 DNA sequence: TGTGCCAGCAGTGAATTGTCCAGGACTAATGAAAAACTGTTTTTT. This codes for CASSELSRTNEKLFF.

V is TRBV5-1 and J is TRBJ2-7, with 9 bases fitting TRBD1. The length of the CDR3 is 15 residues. Looked up from germline, CDR1 is SGHRS and CDR2 is YFSETQ. The trim removed 3 bases at V and 7 bases at J, leaving 11 bases unmatched. The DNA of the CDR3 is TGCGCCAGCAGCTCCCCCGGGACAGGGTCTCTGGAGCAGTACTTC. Encoded protein: CASSSPGTGSLEQYF.

V is TRBV9 and J is TRBJ2-1; 13 nucleotides align to TRBD2. Germline CDR1 SGDLS, CDR2 YYNGEE. The V and J ends lost 6 bases and 7 bases, in that order; junction bases with no gene match: 7. The CDR3 runs 15 residues. The CDR3 here is CASTTGLAGDNEQFF. CDR3 bases: TGTGCCAGCACCACCGGACTAGCGGGAGATAATGAGCAGTTCTTC.

This clone was counted only a few times. The chain joins TRBV10-3 to TRBJ1-5; unclear D gene. CDR1 and CDR2 from the germline V gene are ENHRY and SYGVKD. V dropped 0 bases and J dropped 6 bases, with 6 bases sitting between them. The CDR3 is made up of 13 amino acids. For the CDR3, the DNA is TGTGCCATCAGTGAGTCGGGTGGTCAGCCCCAGCATTTT. Protein sequence: CAISESGGQPQHF.

This chain uses TRBV7-9 with TRBJ2-3; the D call may be TRBD1 or TRBD2 (5 bases each). V lost 5 bases to trimming and J lost 5 bases, with 17 bases between them. Per the germline V gene, CDR1 is SEHNR and CDR2 is FQNEAQ (reference sequence). This CDR3 contains 15 residues. The CDR3 sequence: CASSPSQGEVDTQYF. In DNA, the CDR3 is TGTGCCAGCAGCCCCTCGCAGGGAGAGGTAGATACGCAGTATTTT.